This TCR beta chain was recorded in a study of early T cells in non-severe SARS-CoV-2 infection. For the study at large: Sequencing was performed on bulk RNA from unsorted whole blood, leaving chains unpaired.

There are a few counts of this clonotype. Antigen: not known. Individual cDNA molecules each received unique molecular identifiers attached to them. MiXCR, run by TCRdb on the 5' RACE reads, gives a single entry per CDR3 protein. The table records 60,000 to 65,000 distinct CDR3 sequences, 7% to 9.5% of them present only once. Study results and limitations: Lookups in VDJdb leaned toward anti-spike CD8 responses and missed private and CD4 specificities.

V was shortened by 3 bases and J by 6 bases, with 14 bases between the two germline ends. Germline V gene sequence: CDR1 MNHEY, CDR2 SVGEGT. The CDR3 runs 15 residues. The sample consisted of whole blood, taken at baseline. The genes are TRBV6-2 or TRBV6-3 and TRBJ2-2; D is unresolved. The origin of this receptor is an adult who was a healthcare worker with PCR-confirmed SARS-CoV-2 infection or an uninfected control (not recorded which). CDR3 protein: CASSYWVMNPGELFF. The CDR3 DNA sequence: TGTGCCAGCAGTTATTGGGTTATGAATCCCGGGGAGCTGTTTTTT.